The text below deals with one T cell receptor beta chain. This table comes from immunoSEQ multiplex PCR, and its TCRdb copy is limited to in-frame clones, with some not included. The repertoire consists of 85,000 to 100,000 clones, with 86% occurring once and the leading ten covering about 7.7%. The CDR3 has 18 residues. V lost 1 base and J 2 bases, leaving 20 bases between the germline ends. Germline CDR1 LNHNV, CDR2 YYDKDF (reference sequence). The sample comes from a study of blood T cell repertoires in COVID-19. About the study: PBMCs, B-cell-depleted T cells, or T cells provided the cDNA or gDNA that made up the material.

J is TRBJ1-1 and V is TRBV15, with D maybe TRBD1 (5 bases). Material for sequencing was peripheral blood. The sequence derives from a man aged 55 to 69 with acute or convalescent COVID-19. In DNA, the CDR3 is TGTGCCACCAGCAGAGCCGTGGCCCGACAGCTCTCTAACACTGAAGCTTTCTTT. It is translated as CATSRAVARQLSNTEAFF.